The rows below give T cell receptor beta chains drawn from one sample of a study of blood T cell repertoires in COVID-19. Only in-frame clones appear in the TCRdb table, and some are missing; sequencing was by immunoSEQ multiplex PCR. The table has 110,000 to 150,000 clones, 84% seen once; the top ten hold less than 7%. The sequencing sample was made of PBMCs or T cells enriched from blood (not recorded which). The receptor set was obtained from a man aged 40-55 years with acute COVID-19. Both conserved end residues are part of each CDR3. D genes are given only for firm matches. Expanded clones are given a class, and other clones once, few, many or no size at all.

J: TRBJ2-1; V: TRBV6-6; D: NA; size: few; CDR3: CASSQTGTPGVNNEQFF; DNA: TGTGCCAGCAGTCAAACCGGGACTCCCGGGGTAAACAATGAGCAGTTCTTC
J: TRBJ1-2; V: TRBV9; D: NA; size: NA; CDR3: CASSVGPEAAKGYTF; DNA: TGTGCCAGCAGCGTAGGCCCCGAGGCAGCGAAGGGCTACACCTTC
J: TRBJ1-1; V: TRBV20-1; D: NA; size: NA; CDR3: CSARAEGKAFF; DNA: TGCAGTGCTAGGGCGGAGGGGAAAGCTTTCTTT
J: TRBJ2-5; V: TRBV5-1; D: NA; size: NA; CDR3: CASSSNPGLETQYF; DNA: TGCGCCAGCAGCTCTAACCCAGGGCTGGAGACCCAGTACTTC
J: TRBJ1-4; V: TRBV5-5; D: TRBD1; size: NA; CDR3: CASSFGTGDEKLFF; DNA: TGTGCCAGCAGCTTCGGGACAGGGGATGAAAAACTGTTTTTT
J: TRBJ2-7; V: TRBV5-4; D: TRBD1; size: NA; CDR3: CASSPPGTGSYEQYF; DNA: TGTGCCAGCAGCCCTCCCGGGACAGGGAGCTACGAGCAGTACTTC
J: TRBJ1-5; V: TRBV30; D: NA; size: NA; CDR3: CAWSVGGGNQPQHF; DNA: TGTGCCTGGAGTGTAGGAGGGGGCAATCAGCCCCAGCATTTT
J: TRBJ2-1; V: TRBV4-3; D: NA; size: NA; CDR3: CASSQDRGGLEQFF; DNA: TGCGCCAGCAGCCAAGATCGAGGGGGATTAGAGCAGTTCTTC
J: TRBJ2-1; V: TRBV27; D: TRBD1; size: NA; CDR3: CASSFHTGDNNEQFF; DNA: TGTGCCAGCAGTTTTCATACAGGGGATAACAATGAGCAGTTCTTC
J: TRBJ2-1; V: TRBV4-3; D: NA; size: NA; CDR3: CASSHGLVSNEQFF; DNA: TGCGCCAGCAGCCACGGTCTGGTGAGCAATGAGCAGTTCTTC
J: TRBJ2-7; V: TRBV9; D: NA; size: NA; CDR3: CASSVGDSAYEQYF; DNA: TGTGCCAGCAGCGTAGGGGACTCGGCCTACGAGCAGTACTTC
J: TRBJ2-7; V: TRBV6-5; D: TRBD1; size: NA; CDR3: CASSLRTGAYEQYF; DNA: TGTGCCAGCAGTCTTCGGACAGGTGCCTACGAGCAGTACTTC
J: TRBJ1-2; V: TRBV29-1; D: TRBD1; size: NA; CDR3: CSVGTGEGYTF; DNA: TGCAGCGTTGGAACAGGGGAAGGCTACACCTTC
J: TRBJ1-3; V: TRBV5-6; D: TRBD1; size: NA; CDR3: CASSSRDRLNTIYF; DNA: TGTGCCAGCAGCTCCCGGGACAGGCTCAACACCATATATTTT
J: TRBJ2-3; V: TRBV4-3; D: TRBD2; size: NA; CDR3: CASSQERELADTQYF; DNA: TGCGCCAGCAGCCAAGAGCGGGAGTTGGCAGATACGCAGTATTTT
J: TRBJ1-1; V: TRBV2; D: TRBD1; size: NA; CDR3: CASSAMGQDNTEAFF; DNA: TGTGCCAGCAGCGCTATGGGACAGGACAACACTGAAGCTTTCTTT
J: TRBJ2-3; V: TRBV27; D: TRBD1; size: NA; CDR3: CASSWDRVNTQYF; DNA: TGTGCCAGCAGTTGGGACAGGGTAAATACGCAGTATTTT
J: TRBJ1-3; V: TRBV28; D: NA; size: NA; CDR3: CASSLGGAGNTIYF; DNA: TGTGCCAGCAGTTTAGGAGGGGCCGGAAACACCATATATTTT